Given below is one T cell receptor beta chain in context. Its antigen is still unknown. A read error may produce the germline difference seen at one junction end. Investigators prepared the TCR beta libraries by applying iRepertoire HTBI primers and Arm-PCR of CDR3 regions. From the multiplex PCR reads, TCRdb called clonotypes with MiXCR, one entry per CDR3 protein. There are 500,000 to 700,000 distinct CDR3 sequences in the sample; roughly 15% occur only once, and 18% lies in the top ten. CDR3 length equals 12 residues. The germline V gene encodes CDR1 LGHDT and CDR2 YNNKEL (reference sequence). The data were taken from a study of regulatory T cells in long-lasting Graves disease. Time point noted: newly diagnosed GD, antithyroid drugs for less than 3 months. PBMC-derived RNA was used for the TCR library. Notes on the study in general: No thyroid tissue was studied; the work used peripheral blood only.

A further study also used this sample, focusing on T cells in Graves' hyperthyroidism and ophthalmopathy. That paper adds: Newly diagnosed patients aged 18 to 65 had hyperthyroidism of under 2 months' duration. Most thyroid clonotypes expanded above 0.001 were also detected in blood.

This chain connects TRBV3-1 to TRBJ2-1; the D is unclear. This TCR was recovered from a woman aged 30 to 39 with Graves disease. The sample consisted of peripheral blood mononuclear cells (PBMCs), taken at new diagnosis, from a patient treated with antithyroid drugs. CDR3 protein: CARSLDLDEQFF. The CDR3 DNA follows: TGTGCCCGCAGCCTAGACCTGGATGAGCAGTTCTTC.